Listed below are T cell receptor beta chains from one sample, sequenced in a study of blood T cell repertoires in COVID-19. The data were produced by immunoSEQ multiplex PCR, yet TCRdb's version contains in-frame clones alone and is incomplete. Of fewer than 250,000 clones in the sample, 65% to 90% are singletons; the top ten hold approximately 4.8%. The sequenced sample consisted of peripheral blood. These receptors were collected from a woman aged 70-85 years with acute or convalescent COVID-19. Each CDR3 is given with its conserved first and last residue. A D gene is named only where the DNA matches it firmly. Clone size is stated in some rows and not others, as once, few, many or a class when expanded.

D: NA; V: TRBV30; J: TRBJ1-2; size: once; DNA: TGTGCCTGGAGTATGCCAGTGCGGTATGGCTACACCTTC; CDR3: CAWSMPVRYGYTF
D: NA; V: TRBV20-1; J: TRBJ1-1; size: NA; DNA: TGCAGTGCTAGTCGTACAGGGAGTGGCACTGAAGCTTTCTTT; CDR3: CSASRTGSGTEAFF
D: NA; V: TRBV13; J: TRBJ2-5; size: NA; DNA: TGTGCCAGCAGCGTTAGAACAGGGAATCAAGAGACCCAGTACTTC; CDR3: CASSVRTGNQETQYF
D: TRBD1; V: TRBV19; J: TRBJ1-6; size: NA; DNA: TGTGCCAGCGCACGGGACAGGGGGCGAAATTCACCCCTCCACTTT; CDR3: CASARDRGRNSPLHF
D: TRBD2; V: TRBV9; J: TRBJ2-1; size: NA; DNA: TGTGCCAGCAGCGTATCAGGACTAGCGGGGGGTACAAGCTCCTACAATGAGCAGTTCTTC; CDR3: CASSVSGLAGGTSSYNEQFF
D: NA; V: TRBV28; J: TRBJ2-3; size: NA; DNA: TGTGCCAGCAGTTTACGCGGTACTAGCACAGATACGCAGTATTTT; CDR3: CASSLRGTSTDTQYF
D: NA; V: TRBV28; J: TRBJ2-3; size: NA; DNA: TGTGCCAGCAGTTCCGGGGCGGGGTACACAGATACGCAGTATTTT; CDR3: CASSSGAGYTDTQYF
D: TRBD2; V: TRBV11-3; J: TRBJ2-1; size: NA; DNA: TGTGCCAGCAGCTCTAGCGGGGGGGCGGTCAATGAGCAGTTCTTC; CDR3: CASSSSGGAVNEQFF
D: TRBD1; V: TRBV27; J: TRBJ2-7; size: NA; DNA: TGTGCCAGCAGGGTTTCGGGACAGACCTCCTACGAGCAGTACTTC; CDR3: CASRVSGQTSYEQYF
D: NA; V: TRBV5-1; J: TRBJ1-1; size: once; DNA: TGCGCCAGCAGCTTGGGGGCAGGGTCGGGCACTGAAGCTTTCTTT; CDR3: CASSLGAGSGTEAFF
D: TRBD1; V: TRBV3-1/TRBV3-2; J: TRBJ2-7; size: NA; DNA: TGTGCCAGCATGCCGGGACAGGGTCCCTACGAGCAGTACTTC; CDR3: CASMPGQGPYEQYF
D: TRBD1; V: TRBV11-2; J: TRBJ1-1; size: NA; DNA: TGTGCCAGCAGCTTAGAGAGACTTGGGACAGTGAACACTGAAGCTTTCTTT; CDR3: CASSLERLGTVNTEAFF
D: NA; V: TRBV5-6; J: TRBJ2-1; size: NA; DNA: TGTGCCAGCAGCCTAGATACAGGTTCCTTCTACAATGAGCAGTTCTTC; CDR3: CASSLDTGSFYNEQFF
D: NA; V: TRBV4-2; J: TRBJ1-2; size: many; DNA: TGTGCCAGCAGCCAAGTTGGCGCAGGGTTTTATGGCTACACCTTC; CDR3: CASSQVGAGFYGYTF